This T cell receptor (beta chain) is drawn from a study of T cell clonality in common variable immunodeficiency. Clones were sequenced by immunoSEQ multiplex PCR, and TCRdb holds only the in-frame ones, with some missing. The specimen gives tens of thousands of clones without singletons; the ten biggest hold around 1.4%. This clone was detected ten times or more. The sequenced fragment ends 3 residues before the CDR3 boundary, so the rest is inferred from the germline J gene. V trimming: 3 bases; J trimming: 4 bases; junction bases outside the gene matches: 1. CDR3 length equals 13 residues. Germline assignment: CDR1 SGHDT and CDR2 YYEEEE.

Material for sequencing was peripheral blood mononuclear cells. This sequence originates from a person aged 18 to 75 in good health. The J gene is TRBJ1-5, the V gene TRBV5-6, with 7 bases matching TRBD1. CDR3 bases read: TGTGCCAGCAGCTCGACAGGGAATCAGCCC. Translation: CASSSTGNQP. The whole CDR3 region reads CASSSTGNQPQHF.